This T cell receptor (beta chain) was documented in a study of neoadjuvant anti-PD-1 for oral cavity cancer. The CDR3 is 15 residues long. Germline-derived CDR1 and CDR2 are LGHNA and YNFKEQ. V gave up 0 bases and J gave up 4 bases, with 11 bases separating them. Stage II-IVA oral cavity squamous cell carcinoma was new and untreated by systemic or radiation therapy. The table came from immunoSEQ multiplex PCR; TCRdb's copy has only in-frame clones and leaves some out. There are about 16,000 clones in the sample; about 59% occur only once, and roughly 2.8% lies in the top ten. This chain links TRBV4-2 with TRBJ2-3; D possibly corresponds to TRBD2 (6 bases). Sample: PBMCs, taken before nivolumab (anti-PD-1) treatment. The sequence derives from a person aged 40 to 85 with oral cavity squamous cell carcinoma. This chain's CDR3 is CASSQDPREPDTQYF. The CDR3, as DNA: TGTGCCAGCAGCCAAGATCCGCGGGAACCAGATACGCAGTATTTT.